Reported below is one T cell receptor (beta chain). These data come from a study of blood T cell repertoires in COVID-19. V lost 0 bases to trimming and J lost 0 bases; unmatched junction nucleotides: 4. There are 17 residues in the CDR3. Germline V lookup: CDR1 SGHRS, CDR2 YFSETQ. For recovered donors of Cohort 3, there were two negative PCRs, clearance, or symptom resolution. Method: immunoSEQ multiplex PCR; TCRdb's copy keeps in-frame clones and lacks some. The sample lists 250,000 to 300,000 clones, roughly nine tenths occurring once. The sequenced sample was PBMCs or T cells enriched from blood (not recorded which). The source of this sequence is a woman aged 55-70 years who had recovered from COVID-19. The chain links TRBV5-1 to TRBJ2-3, with TRBD2 identical over 10 bases. CDR3 loop: CASSLARTSGSTDTQYF. CDR3 nucleotide sequence: TGCGCCAGCAGCTTGGCCCGGACTAGCGGAAGCACAGATACGCAGTATTTT.